This T cell receptor beta chain appears in the sequencing data of a study of cytomegalovirus exposure and HLA in healthy donors. A note on this clone: Its specificity is not known.

Study-wide results and caveats: A few CMV-associated chains proved CMV antigen-specific in vitro. The authors enumerated 150 to 200 TCR beta chains as linked to cytomegalovirus. Many donors shared some public TCRs, even though most TCR sequences were rare.

The donors were in the roughly 110-subject validation cohort, distinct from the 666-subject first cohort. Trimming took off 5 bases at V and 3 bases at J, with 11 bases between the two ends. Germline lookup yields CDR1 SGHRS and CDR2 YFSETQ. This CDR3 region has 13 residues. The table came from immunoSEQ multiplex PCR; TCRdb's copy has only in-frame clones and leaves some out. The table includes approximately 300,000 clones, 70% to 90% detected once. Sample: PBMCs. The chain joins TRBV5-1 to TRBJ2-5, with D maybe TRBD1 (6 bases). This clonotype was sampled from a woman between 18 and 29 years old in good health and CMV-seronegative. CDR3 sequence reads: CASRKTGKETQYF. In DNA form, the CDR3 reads TGCGCCAGCAGGAAGACAGGAAAAGAGACCCAGTACTTC.